These 18 T cell receptor beta chains share one sample of origin, sequenced in a study of blood T cell repertoires in COVID-19. Assay used: immunoSEQ multiplex PCR; TCRdb lists only in-frame clones, some missing. The sample holds nearly 200,000 clones; roughly 90% are singletons and the top ten take more than 0.7%. Sample: peripheral blood. These receptors came from a woman between 65 and 79 years old with acute or convalescent COVID-19.

V gene TRBV7-6 combines with J gene TRBJ2-3; tentatively, D is TRBD2 (6 bases). Germline lookup yields CDR1 SGHVS and CDR2 FNYEAQ. The V and J ends lost 1 base and 3 bases respectively, with 11 bases between them. The CDR3 consists of 15 residues. CDR3: CASSLGAGRTDTQYF. The CDR3 region has the DNA TGTGCCAGCAGCTTAGGTGCGGGACGTACAGATACGCAGTATTTT.

The rearrangement uses TRBV5-1 and TRBJ2-3; tentative D call: TRBD2 (6 bases). Germline CDR1 is SGHRS and CDR2 is YFSETQ. The CDR3 has 14 amino acids. V lost 0 bases and J 4 bases, leaving 9 bases between the germline ends. In DNA form, the CDR3 reads TGCGCCAGCAGCTTGGGTTCGGGAGCAGATACGCAGTATTTT. This translates into CASSLGSGADTQYF.

The chain carries TRBV6-5 and TRBJ2-1; the match to TRBD2 covers 13 bases. This CDR3 has 15 residues. Germline V gene lookup returns CDR1 MNHEY and CDR2 SVGAGI. The junction had 3 bases not matched to a gene; V was cut back by 6 bases and J by 4 bases. The DNA for the CDR3 is TGTGCCAGCAGCTCACTAGCGGGGGGGTACAATGAGCAGTTCTTC. Translating gives CASSSLAGGYNEQFF.

The chain combines TRBV28 with TRBJ1-5; D may be TRBD1 (5 bases). The CDR3 consists of 14 residues. From germline, CDR1 is MDHEN and CDR2 SYDVKM. The V end was cut by 6 bases, the J end by 5 bases, with 14 bases between. In DNA form, the CDR3 reads TGTGCCAGCAGACCCACCGGGGGGTATCAGCCCCAGCATTTT. The encoded protein is CASRPTGGYQPQHF.

V usage is TRBV3-1 (or the pseudogene TRBV3-2) and J usage is TRBJ1-6, with D possibly being TRBD1 (5 bases). The V end was cut by 4 bases, the J end by 10 bases, with 17 bases between. The CDR3 length is 15 residues. Per the germline V gene, CDR1 is LGHDT and CDR2 is YNNKEL (reference sequence). CDR3 amino acids: CASSLGGGIGSPLHF. CDR3 bases: TGTGCCAGCAGCCTCGGGGGGGGGATTGGATCACCCCTCCACTTT.

The chain links TRBV10-3 to TRBJ2-7; 9 nucleotides match TRBD2. Germline-derived CDR1 and CDR2 are ENHRY and SYGVKD. V was clipped by 2 bases and J by 5 bases; unmatched bases: 10. This CDR3 is built from 16 residues. CDR3 sequence: CAISEARVAGANEQYF. In DNA, the CDR3 is TGTGCCATCAGTGAGGCCCGGGTAGCGGGAGCTAACGAGCAGTACTTC.

This chain links TRBV6-6 with TRBJ2-7; 7 bases agree with TRBD1. The V segment lost 5 bases and the J segment 3 bases; nucleotides outside the gene matches: 7. CDR1 is MNHNY, CDR2 SVGAGI, per germline (reference sequence). The CDR3 covers 14 residues. The CDR3: CASSGRQGVYEQYF. The CDR3 nucleotides read TGTGCCAGCAGTGGCCGACAGGGCGTCTACGAGCAGTACTTC.

V is TRBV6-1 and J is TRBJ2-1, with TRBD2 identical over 9 bases. The V gene end was trimmed by 2 bases and the J gene end by 2 bases; junction bases not matched to a gene: 4. From germline, CDR1 is MNHNS and CDR2 SASEGT. CDR3 size: 16 residues. CDR3: CASSELAGDPYNEQFF. The CDR3 DNA reads as TGTGCCAGCAGTGAATTAGCGGGGGATCCCTACAATGAGCAGTTCTTC.

The chain carries TRBV11-3 and TRBJ2-7; 7 positions agree with TRBD1. This CDR3 has 14 residues. The J segment lost 3 bases and the V segment lost 1 base, leaving 3 bases of the junction unmatched. The germline gives CDR1 SGHNT, CDR2 YENEEA. For the CDR3, the DNA is TGTGCCAGCAGCTTAGGGGACAGCTACTACGAGCAGTACTTC. Its translation: CASSLGDSYYEQYF.

The chain couples TRBV19 to TRBJ2-7; 9 nucleotides agree with TRBD2. The CDR3 spans 15 residues. From germline, CDR1 is LNHDA and CDR2 SQIVND (reference sequence). After removal of 4 bases from V and 2 bases from J, the junction contained 6 bases not matched to a gene. CDR3 nucleotides: TGTGCCAGTAGTACCCCGCGCGGGGGGGCCTACGAGCAGTACTTC. This encodes CASSTPRGGAYEQYF.

This chain joins TRBV7-9 and TRBJ1-6; the D is unclear. V gave up 5 bases and J gave up 2 bases, with 13 bases separating them. The CDR3 sequence is 16 residues long. The germline V gene has CDR1 SEHNR and CDR2 FQNEAQ (reference sequence). The CDR3 protein is CASSQFEGPYNSPLHF. DNA of the CDR3: TGTGCCAGCAGCCAGTTTGAGGGCCCCTATAATTCACCCCTCCACTTT.

This CDR3 reads CAIRPGLSTDTQYF. The CDR3 bases are TGTGCCATCAGACCGGGACTAAGCACAGATACGCAGTATTTT. V usage is TRBV10-3 and J usage is TRBJ2-3; 7 bases are a match to TRBD2. The V gene's germline CDR1 is ENHRY and CDR2 SYGVKD. The V segment lost 6 bases and the J segment 0 bases; nucleotides outside the gene matches: 3. The CDR3 runs 14 residues.

The chain uses TRBV5-6 and TRBJ1-2, with no clear D. CDR3 size: 11 residues. Germline V gene sequence: CDR1 SGHDT, CDR2 YYEEEE. Trimming removed 4 bases at V and 6 bases at J, with 7 bases between. CDR3 amino acids: CASSTVDGYTF. The CDR3 DNA follows: TGTGCCAGCAGCACTGTGGATGGCTACACCTTC.

The chain recombines TRBV5-1 with TRBJ1-1, with D hard to call. V dropped 1 base and J dropped 0 bases, with 7 bases sitting between them. The CDR3 is made up of 14 amino acids. Germline CDR1 and CDR2: SGHRS and YFSETQ. The DNA for the CDR3 is TGCGCCAGCAGCTTGTGGCAAATGAACACTGAAGCTTTCTTT. As protein: CASSLWQMNTEAFF.

The chain is built from TRBV15 and TRBJ2-4; TRBD2 matches at 10 bases. Germline values: CDR1 LNHNV, CDR2 YYDKDF (reference sequence). With V trimmed by 0 bases and J by 3 bases, 2 bases remained unmatched. The CDR3 spans 16 residues. The CDR3 sequence: CATSRELAGVKNIQYF. Here the CDR3 DNA reads TGTGCCACCAGCAGAGAGCTAGCGGGAGTCAAAAACATTCAGTACTTC.

This chain connects TRBV6-5 to TRBJ2-7, with D perhaps matching TRBD2 (6 bases). The CDR3 extends over 14 amino acids. From germline, CDR1 is MNHEY and CDR2 SVGAGI. V dropped 10 bases and J dropped 3 bases, with 19 bases sitting between them. The CDR3 DNA reads as TGTGCCACCTCGAGCGCGGGGTTCCGCTACGAGCAGTACTTC. As protein: CATSSAGFRYEQYF.

J is TRBJ1-2 and V is TRBV5-4; 7 bases match TRBD1. CDR1 and CDR2 from the germline V gene are SGHNT and YYREEE (reference sequence). With V trimmed by 0 bases and J by 4 bases, 3 bases remained unmatched. The CDR3 length is 14 residues. The CDR3 spells CASSLDRGGYGYTF. As DNA, the CDR3 is TGTGCCAGCAGCTTGGACAGGGGAGGCTATGGCTACACCTTC. Looking up the rest from reference TRBV5-4 and TRBJ1-2 gives the full variable domain: ETGVTQSPTHLIKTRGQQVTLRCSSQSGHNTVSWYQQALGQGPQFIFQYYREEENGRGNFPPRFSGLQFPNYSSELNVNALELDDSALYLCASSLDRGGYGYTFGSGTRLTVV.

The genes are TRBV29-1 and TRBJ1-5; 7 bases fit TRBD1. The CDR3 is made up of 13 amino acids. Germline values: CDR1 SQVTM, CDR2 ANQGSEA. V shed 7 bases, J shed 3 bases, and the junction held 6 bases outside the gene matches. CDR3 loop: CSETDRANQPQHF. As DNA, the CDR3 is TGCAGCGAGACAGACAGGGCCAATCAGCCCCAGCATTTT.